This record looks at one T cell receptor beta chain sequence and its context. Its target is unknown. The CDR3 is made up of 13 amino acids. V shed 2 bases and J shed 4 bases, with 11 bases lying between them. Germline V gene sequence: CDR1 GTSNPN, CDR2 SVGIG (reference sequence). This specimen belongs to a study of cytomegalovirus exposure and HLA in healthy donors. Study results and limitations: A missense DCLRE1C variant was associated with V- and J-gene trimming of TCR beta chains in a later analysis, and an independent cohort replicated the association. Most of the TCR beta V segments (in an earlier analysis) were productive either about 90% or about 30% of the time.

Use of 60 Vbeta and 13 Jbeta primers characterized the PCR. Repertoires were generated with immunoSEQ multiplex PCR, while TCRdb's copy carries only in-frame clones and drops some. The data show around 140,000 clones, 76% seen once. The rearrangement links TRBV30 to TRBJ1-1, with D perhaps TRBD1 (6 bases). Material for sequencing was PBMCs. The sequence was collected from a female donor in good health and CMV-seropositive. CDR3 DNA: TGTGCCTGGAGTCCAACAGGGACCACTGAAGCTTTCTTT. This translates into CAWSPTGTTEAFF.